Each of the 5 T cell receptor beta chains below was sequenced from the same sample in a study of cytomegalovirus exposure and HLA in healthy donors. Use of 60 Vbeta and 13 Jbeta primers characterized the PCR. Profiled with immunoSEQ multiplex PCR; TCRdb holds only in-frame clones, not every one. The sample lists about 130,000 clones; about four fifths were seen once. The sequenced sample consisted of PBMCs. The receptor source for this set is a man aged 25-45 years in good health.

The chain is built from TRBV18 and TRBJ1-5; 7 nucleotides line up with TRBD1. Germline trimming cut 4 bases from V and 2 bases from J; bases unmatched to any gene: 8. Germline V gene data show CDR1 as KGHSH and CDR2 as LQKENI. This CDR3 is built from 16 residues. CDR3 sequence reads: CASSLGQAGRNQPQHF. CDR3 DNA sequence: TGTGCCAGCTCACTCGGACAGGCCGGCCGCAATCAGCCCCAGCATTTT.

The chain combines TRBV19 with TRBJ2-1, with 9 bases lining up with TRBD2. CDR1 is LNHDA and CDR2 is SQIVND in the germline V gene (reference sequence). V shed 2 bases, J shed 6 bases, and the junction held 5 bases outside the gene matches. This CDR3 is built from 15 residues. Here the CDR3 DNA reads TGTGCCAGTAGTATATCCGCGGGAGGGGCCAATGAGCAGTTCTTC. The encoded protein is CASSISAGGANEQFF.

The genes are TRBV30 and TRBJ2-3; 7 positions agree with TRBD2. The ends lost 0 bases at V and 2 bases at J; junction bases unmatched: 5. The CDR3 totals 15 residues. Germline V CDR1 and CDR2: GTSNPN, SVGIG (reference sequence). The chain's CDR3 is CAWSVAGLATDTQYF. CDR3 nucleotide sequence: TGTGCCTGGAGTGTAGCGGGGCTGGCCACAGATACGCAGTATTTT.

The table lists this clone with a few counts. The J gene is TRBJ2-5, the V gene TRBV5-4; TRBD2 aligns across 9 bases. With V trimmed by 4 bases and J by 3 bases, 13 bases remained unmatched. Germline CDR1 reads SGHNT; CDR2 reads YYREEE (reference sequence). The CDR3 sequence is 17 residues long. CDR3 bases: TGTGCCAGCAGCCCCGGGACTAGCCGGCTGGTCAAAGAGACCCAGTACTTC. Translating it yields CASSPGTSRLVKETQYF.

The genes are TRBV27 and TRBJ2-7; 7 positions match TRBD1. The CDR3 loop spans 15 amino acids. With V trimmed by 3 bases and J by 2 bases, 7 bases remained unmatched. Germline V gene lookup returns CDR1 MNHEY and CDR2 SMNVEV (reference sequence). In DNA form, the CDR3 reads TGTGCCAGCAGTTTCGGACAGGACCCGACCTACGAGCAGTACTTC. It translates to CASSFGQDPTYEQYF.